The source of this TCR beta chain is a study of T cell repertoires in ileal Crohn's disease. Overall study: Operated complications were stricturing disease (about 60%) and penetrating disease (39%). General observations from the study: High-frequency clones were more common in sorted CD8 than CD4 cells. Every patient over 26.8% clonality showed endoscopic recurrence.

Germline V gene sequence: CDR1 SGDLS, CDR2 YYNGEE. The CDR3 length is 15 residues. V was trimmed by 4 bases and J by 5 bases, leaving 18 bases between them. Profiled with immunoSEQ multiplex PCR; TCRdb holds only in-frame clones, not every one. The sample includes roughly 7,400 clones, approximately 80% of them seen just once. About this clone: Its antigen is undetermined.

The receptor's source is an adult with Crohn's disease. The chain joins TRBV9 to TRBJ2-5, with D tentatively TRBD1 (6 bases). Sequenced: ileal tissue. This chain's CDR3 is CASSQLQGIGETQYF. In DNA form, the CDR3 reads TGTGCCAGCAGCCAACTCCAGGGGATTGGGGAGACCCAGTACTTC.